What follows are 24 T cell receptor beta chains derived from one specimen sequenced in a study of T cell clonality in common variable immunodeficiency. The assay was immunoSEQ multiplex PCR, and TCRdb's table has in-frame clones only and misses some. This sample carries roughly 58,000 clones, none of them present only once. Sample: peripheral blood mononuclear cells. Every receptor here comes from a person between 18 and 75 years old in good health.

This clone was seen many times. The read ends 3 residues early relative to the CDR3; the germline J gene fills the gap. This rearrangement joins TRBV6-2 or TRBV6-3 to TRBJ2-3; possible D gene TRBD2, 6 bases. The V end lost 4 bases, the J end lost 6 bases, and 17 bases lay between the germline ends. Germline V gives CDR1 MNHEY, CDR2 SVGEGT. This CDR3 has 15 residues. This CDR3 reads CASSLPGLHGDTQYF. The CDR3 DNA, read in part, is TGTGCCAGCAGTTTACCGGGACTCCACGGGGATACG.

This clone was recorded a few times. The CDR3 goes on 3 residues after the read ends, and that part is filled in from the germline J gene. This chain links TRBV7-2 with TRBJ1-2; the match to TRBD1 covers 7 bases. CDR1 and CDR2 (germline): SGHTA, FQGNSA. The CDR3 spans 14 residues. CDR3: CASSLTTGADTYTF. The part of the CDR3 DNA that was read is TGTGCCAGCAGCCTGACTACAGGGGCAGATACC.

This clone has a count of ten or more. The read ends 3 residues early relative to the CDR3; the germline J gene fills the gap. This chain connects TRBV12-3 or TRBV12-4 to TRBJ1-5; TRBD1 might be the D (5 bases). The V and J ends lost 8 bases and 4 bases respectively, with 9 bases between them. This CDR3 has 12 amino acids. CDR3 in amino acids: CASGRGNQPQHF. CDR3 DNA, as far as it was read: TGTGCCAGCGGTAGGGGAAATCAGCCC.

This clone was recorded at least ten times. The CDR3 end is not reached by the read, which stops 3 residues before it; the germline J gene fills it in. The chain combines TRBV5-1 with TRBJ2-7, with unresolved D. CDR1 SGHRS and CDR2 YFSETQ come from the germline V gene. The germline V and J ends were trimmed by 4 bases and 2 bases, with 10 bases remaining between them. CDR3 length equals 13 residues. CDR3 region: CASSDATAYEQYF. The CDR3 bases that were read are TGCGCCAGCAGCGACGCCACAGCCTACGAG.

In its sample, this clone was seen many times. CDR3 sequence reads: CAWSPKKGGVLRGGSPLHF. The covered CDR3 bases are TGTGCCTGGAGTCCGAAAAAGGGAGGGGTTCTGAGGGGAGGTTCACCC. This chain uses TRBV30 with TRBJ1-6, with D possibly TRBD1 on 5 matching bases. The CDR3 extends 3 residues past the end of the read, so its final part is completed from the germline J gene. CDR3 size: 19 residues. V gave up 2 bases and J gave up 9 bases, with 29 bases separating them. Germline lookup yields CDR1 GTSNPN and CDR2 SVGIG (reference sequence).

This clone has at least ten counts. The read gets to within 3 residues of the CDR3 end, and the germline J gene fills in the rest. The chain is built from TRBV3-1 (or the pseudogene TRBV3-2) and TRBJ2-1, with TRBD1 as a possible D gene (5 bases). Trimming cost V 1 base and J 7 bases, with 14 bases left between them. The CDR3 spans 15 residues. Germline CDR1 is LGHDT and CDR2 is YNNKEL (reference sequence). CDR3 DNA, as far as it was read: TGTGCCAGCAGCCAAGGAACAGGCCCCGGAAATGAG. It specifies CASSQGTGPGNE. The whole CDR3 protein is CASSQGTGPGNEQFF.

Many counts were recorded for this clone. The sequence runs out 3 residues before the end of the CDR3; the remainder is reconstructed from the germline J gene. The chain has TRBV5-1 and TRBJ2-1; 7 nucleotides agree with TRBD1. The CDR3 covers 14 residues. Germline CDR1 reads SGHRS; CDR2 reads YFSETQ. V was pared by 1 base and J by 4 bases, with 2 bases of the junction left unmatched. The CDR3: CASSLTGAYNEQFF. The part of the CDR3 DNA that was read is TGCGCCAGCAGCTTGACAGGGGCATACAATGAG.

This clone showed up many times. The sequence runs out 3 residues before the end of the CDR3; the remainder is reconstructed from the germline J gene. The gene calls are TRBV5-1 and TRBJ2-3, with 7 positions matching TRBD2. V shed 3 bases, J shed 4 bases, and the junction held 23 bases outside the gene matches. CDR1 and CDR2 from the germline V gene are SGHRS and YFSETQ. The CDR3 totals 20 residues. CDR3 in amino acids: CASSSDGSDIAGHVADTQYF. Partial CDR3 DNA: TGCGCCAGCAGCTCCGACGGGAGCGATATAGCGGGCCATGTTGCAGATACG.

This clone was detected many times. The CDR3 bases that were read are TGTGCCAGCAGTGATTACAGGGGTACTAACTATGGC. Translating it yields CASSDYRGTNYG. From start to end, the CDR3 is CASSDYRGTNYGYTF. This chain connects TRBV6-1 to TRBJ1-2; TRBD1 agrees at 7 bases. The read falls 3 residues short of the CDR3 end, and the missing part is taken from the germline J gene. The germline CDR1 and CDR2 sequences are MNHNS and SASEGT. The CDR3 is made up of 15 amino acids. Trimming removed 3 bases from V and 0 bases from J; junction bases left unmatched: 4.

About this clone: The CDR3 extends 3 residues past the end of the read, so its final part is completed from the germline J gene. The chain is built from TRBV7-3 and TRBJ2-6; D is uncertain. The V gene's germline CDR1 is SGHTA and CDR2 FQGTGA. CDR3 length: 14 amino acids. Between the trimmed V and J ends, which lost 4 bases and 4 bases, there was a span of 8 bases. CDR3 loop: CASSSKAGANVLTF. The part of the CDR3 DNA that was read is TGTGCCAGCAGCTCCAAGGCAGGGGCCAACGTC. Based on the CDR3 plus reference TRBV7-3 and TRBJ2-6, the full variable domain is GAGVSQTPSNKVTEKGKYVELRCDPISGHTALYWYRQSLGQGPEFLIYFQGTGAADDSGLPNDRFFAVRPEGSVSTLKIQRTERGDSAVYLCASSSKAGANVLTFGAGSRLTVL.

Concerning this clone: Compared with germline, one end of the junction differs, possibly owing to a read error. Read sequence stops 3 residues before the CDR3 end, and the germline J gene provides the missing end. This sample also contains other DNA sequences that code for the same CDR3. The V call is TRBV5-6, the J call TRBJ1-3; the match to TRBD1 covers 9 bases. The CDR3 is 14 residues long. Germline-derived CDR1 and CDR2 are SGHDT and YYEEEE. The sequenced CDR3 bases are TGTGCCAGCAGCCTTACGGACAGGGGAAACACA. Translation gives CASSLTDRGNT. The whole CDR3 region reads CASSLTDRGNTIYF.

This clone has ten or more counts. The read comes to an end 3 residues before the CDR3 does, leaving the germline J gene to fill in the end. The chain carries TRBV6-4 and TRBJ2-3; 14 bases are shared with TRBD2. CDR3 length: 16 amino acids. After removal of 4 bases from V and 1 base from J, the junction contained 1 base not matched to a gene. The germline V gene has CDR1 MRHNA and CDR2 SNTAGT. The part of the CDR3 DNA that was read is TGTGCCAGCAGTGTGACTAGCGGGAGGGGCACAGATACG. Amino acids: CASSVTSGRGTDT. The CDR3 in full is CASSVTSGRGTDTQYF.

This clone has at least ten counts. CDR3 loop: CASSPRQEGNTIYF. The sequenced CDR3 bases are TGTGCCAGCTCACCCAGACAGGAGGGAAACACC. This chain joins TRBV18 and TRBJ1-3, with D possibly matching TRBD1 (6 bases). The CDR3 goes on 3 residues after the read ends, and that part is filled in from the germline J gene. Per the germline V gene, CDR1 is KGHSH and CDR2 is LQKENI. V lost 3 bases and J lost 4, with 10 bases in between. This CDR3 region has 14 residues.

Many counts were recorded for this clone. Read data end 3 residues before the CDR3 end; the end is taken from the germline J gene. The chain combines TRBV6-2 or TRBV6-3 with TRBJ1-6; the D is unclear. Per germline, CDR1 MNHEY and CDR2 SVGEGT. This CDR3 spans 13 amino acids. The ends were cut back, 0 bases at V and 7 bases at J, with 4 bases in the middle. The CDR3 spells CASSYSTNSPLHF. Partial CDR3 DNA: TGTGCCAGCAGTTACTCGACAAATTCACCC.

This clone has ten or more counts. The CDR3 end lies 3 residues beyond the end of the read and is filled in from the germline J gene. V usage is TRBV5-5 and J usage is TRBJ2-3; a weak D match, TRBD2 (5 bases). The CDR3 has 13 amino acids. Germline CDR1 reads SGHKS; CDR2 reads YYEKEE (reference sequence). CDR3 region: CASSLGEGSPQYF. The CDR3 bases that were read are TGTGCCAGCAGCTTGGGTGAGGGTTCGCCG.

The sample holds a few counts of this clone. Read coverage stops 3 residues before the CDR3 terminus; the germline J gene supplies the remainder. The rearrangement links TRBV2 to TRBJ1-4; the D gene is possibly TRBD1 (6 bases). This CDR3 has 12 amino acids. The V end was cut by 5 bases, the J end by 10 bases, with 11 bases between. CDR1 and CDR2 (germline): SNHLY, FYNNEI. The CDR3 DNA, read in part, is TGTGCCAGCAGTCCTACAGGGTTAAAA. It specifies CASSPTGLK. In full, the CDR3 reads CASSPTGLKLFF.

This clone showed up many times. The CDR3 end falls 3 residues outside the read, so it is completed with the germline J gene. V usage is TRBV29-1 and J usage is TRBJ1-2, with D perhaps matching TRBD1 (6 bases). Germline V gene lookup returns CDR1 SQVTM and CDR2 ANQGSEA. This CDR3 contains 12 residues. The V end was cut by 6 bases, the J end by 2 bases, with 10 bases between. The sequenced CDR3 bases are TGCAGCGTAGACAGGACCAACTATGGC. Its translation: CSVDRTNYG. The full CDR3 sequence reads CSVDRTNYGYTF. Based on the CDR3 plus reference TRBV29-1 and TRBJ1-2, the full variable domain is SAVISQKPSRDICQRGTSLTIQCQVDSQVTMMFWYRQQPGQSLTLIATANQGSEATYESGFVIDKFPISRPNLTFSTLTVSNMSPEDSSIYLCSVDRTNYGYTFGSGTRLTVV.

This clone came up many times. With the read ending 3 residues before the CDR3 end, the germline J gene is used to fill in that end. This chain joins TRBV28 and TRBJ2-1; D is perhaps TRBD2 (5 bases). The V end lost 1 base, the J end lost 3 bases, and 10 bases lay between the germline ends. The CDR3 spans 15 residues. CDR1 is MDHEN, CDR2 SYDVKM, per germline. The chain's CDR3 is CASSLSGDYYNEQFF. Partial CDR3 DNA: TGTGCCAGCAGTTTATCCGGCGACTACTACAATGAG. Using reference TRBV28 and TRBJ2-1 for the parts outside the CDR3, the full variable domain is DVKVTQSSRYLVKRTGEKVFLECVQDMDHENMFWYRQDPGLGLRLIYFSYDVKMKEKGDIPEGYSVSREKKERFSLILESASTNQTSMYLCASSLSGDYYNEQFFGPGTRLTVL.

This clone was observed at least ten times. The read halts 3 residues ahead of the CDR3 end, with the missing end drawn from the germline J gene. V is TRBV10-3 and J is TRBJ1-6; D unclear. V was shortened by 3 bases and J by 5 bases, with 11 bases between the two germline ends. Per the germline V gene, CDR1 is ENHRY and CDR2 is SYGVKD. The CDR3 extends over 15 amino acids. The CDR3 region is CAISDGERNNSPLHF. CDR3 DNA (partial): TGTGCCATCAGTGACGGGGAGAGAAATAATTCACCC.

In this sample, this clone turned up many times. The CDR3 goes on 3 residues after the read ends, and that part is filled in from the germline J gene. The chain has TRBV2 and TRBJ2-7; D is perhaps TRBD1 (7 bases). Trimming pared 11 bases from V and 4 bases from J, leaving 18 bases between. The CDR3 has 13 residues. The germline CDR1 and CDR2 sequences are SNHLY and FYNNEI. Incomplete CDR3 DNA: TGTGCCTTGGGGCGGGACAGAGAGTACGAG. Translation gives CALGRDREYE. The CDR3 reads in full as CALGRDREYEQYF.

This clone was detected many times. The sequenced part of the CDR3 DNA is TGTGCCAGCAGACAGACAGGAGACTATGGC. It encodes CASRQTGDYG. The entire CDR3 reads CASRQTGDYGYTF. The chain links TRBV2 to TRBJ1-2; maybe TRBD1 (6 bases). The missing CDR3 end, 3 residues past where the read stops, is filled in from the germline J gene. Trimming took off 6 bases at V and 3 bases at J, with 11 bases between the two ends. Germline lookup yields CDR1 SNHLY and CDR2 FYNNEI. The CDR3 contains 13 residues.

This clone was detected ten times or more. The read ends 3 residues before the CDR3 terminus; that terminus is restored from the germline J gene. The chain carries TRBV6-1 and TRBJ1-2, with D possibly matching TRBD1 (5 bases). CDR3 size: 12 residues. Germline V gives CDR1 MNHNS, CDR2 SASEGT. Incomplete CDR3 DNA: TGTGCCAGCAGTGCCAGGGTGGCGGGC. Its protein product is CASSARVAG. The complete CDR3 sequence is CASSARVAGYTF.

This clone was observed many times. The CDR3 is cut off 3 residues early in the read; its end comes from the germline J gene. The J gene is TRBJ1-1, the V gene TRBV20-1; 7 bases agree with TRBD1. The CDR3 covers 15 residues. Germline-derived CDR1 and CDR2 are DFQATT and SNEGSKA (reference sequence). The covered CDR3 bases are TGCAGTGCTAGAGGGGGAGACAGGGCGTTCACAGAA. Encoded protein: CSARGGDRAFTE. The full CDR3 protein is CSARGGDRAFTEAFF.

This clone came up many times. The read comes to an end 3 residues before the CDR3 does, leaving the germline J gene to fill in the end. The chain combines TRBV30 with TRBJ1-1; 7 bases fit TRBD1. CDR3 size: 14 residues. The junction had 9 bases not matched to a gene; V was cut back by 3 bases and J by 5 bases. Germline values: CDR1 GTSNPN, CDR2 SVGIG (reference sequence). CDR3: CAWRSGGIWTEAFF. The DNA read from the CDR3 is TGTGCCTGGAGGTCAGGGGGGATATGGACTGAA.